The present T cell receptor beta chain was sequenced within a study of tumor-infiltrating lymphocytes in primary liver carcinoma. Study-level information: Tumors were stage T1-T3 N0M0, 4.2 to 10 cm across. Study-wide points: Only about 7-24% of top clones showed up in all five tumor regions. Whereas tumor region pairs overlapped more, tumor-adjacent and tumor-blood pairs overlapped less.

Priming with a constant-region primer yielded TCR beta cDNA from 400 to 550 ng total RNA. Libraries of TCR beta came from three nested multiplex PCR rounds with slightly modified ARM-PCR. TCRdb itself ran the multiplex PCR reads through MiXCR, one entry per CDR3 protein. The table includes tens of thousands of distinct CDR3 sequences, approximately 72% detected once. The study co-extracted DNA and RNA from roughly 20-30 mg of unsorted bulk tissue. Every patient had chronic HBV infection and was treatment-naive. Worth noting for this clonotype: Its antigen is unknown.

The TCR originated in a man between 40 and 49 years old with primary liver carcinoma and hepatitis B virus infection. The sequencing input was liver tumor tissue from sampling region 1. The subset is: tumor region T1, superior pole.

CDR3 sequence: CSARGTSPGELFF. CDR3 nucleotides: TGCAGTGCTAGAGGAACTAGTCCCGGGGAGCTGTTTTTT. The chain has TRBV20-1 and TRBJ2-2, with D perhaps matching TRBD2 (5 bases). The germline V gene has CDR1 DFQATT and CDR2 SNEGSKA (reference sequence). This CDR3 contains 13 residues. V was pared by 1 base and J by 6 bases, with 9 bases between.